What follows is one T cell receptor (beta chain) and its context. The CDR3 totals 16 residues. Germline V gene data show CDR1 as SGHTA and CDR2 as FQGTGA. The V gene end was trimmed by 3 bases and the J gene end by 5 bases; junction bases not matched to a gene: 8. The sample originates from a study of breast tumors, draining lymph nodes, adjacent tissues. TCRdb used MiXCR to reprocess the multiplex PCR reads, holding one entry per CDR3 protein. Altogether 20,000 to 25,000 distinct CDR3 sequences are present, around two thirds being singletons, with the ten largest covering approximately 21%. The sequence came from a female donor with breast cancer. Some clones in this sample may be carry-over from other donors' samples. Sequencing was carried out using tumor-adjacent breast tissue. The chain joins TRBV7-3 to TRBJ2-2, with 8 bases identical to TRBD2. CDR3 bases: TGTGCCAGCAGCTTGGGTACTAGCGGAGATACCGGGGAGCTGTTTTTT. Its translation is CASSLGTSGDTGELFF. The whole variable domain, remainder taken from reference TRBV7-3 and TRBJ2-2, is GAGVSQTPSNKVTEKGKYVELRCDPISGHTALYWYRQSLGQGPEFLIYFQGTGAADDSGLPNDRFFAVRPEGSVSTLKIQRTERGDSAVYLCASSLGTSGDTGELFFGEGSRLTVL.